What follows are 24 T cell receptor beta chains derived from one specimen sequenced in a study of blood T cells in healthy people across ages. Sample-barcoded 5' priming and a J-beta primer mix drove a second PCR of roughly 7 to 11 cycles. TCRdb reanalysed the 5' RACE reads using MiXCR and keeps one entry per CDR3 protein. The top ten clones hold 40% to 50% of a sample with more than 700,000 distinct CDR3 sequences, about 55% of them seen once. The sequencing input was blood. These receptors all stem from an elderly man in good health.

V and J are TRBV20-1 and TRBJ2-4; TRBD1 matches 8 bases. The end of the DNA aligns better with TRBJ2-7, so the J call may be wrong. This CDR3 region has 13 residues. Germline V gene data show CDR1 as DFQATT and CDR2 as SNEGSKA (reference sequence). The chain's CDR3 is CSGARDRGYEQYF. The DNA of the CDR3 is TGCAGTGGGGCGCGAGACAGGGGCTACGAGCAGTACTTC.

This clonotype has only a few counts. The V and J genes are TRBV11-2 and TRBJ2-7; either TRBD1 or TRBD2 may fit D (5 bases each). This CDR3 region has 13 residues. V lost 5 bases and J lost 3, with 11 bases in between. From germline, CDR1 is SGHAT and CDR2 FQNNGV. In DNA form, the CDR3 reads TGTGCCAGCAGCCGTTGGGACCTCTACGAGCAGTACTTC. It codes for CASSRWDLYEQYF.

CDR3 in amino acids: CASSEAGRVTEAFF. As DNA, the CDR3 is TGTGCCAGCAGTGAAGCGGGCAGGGTCACTGAAGCTTTCTTT. This chain joins TRBV6-1 and TRBJ1-1, with D perhaps matching TRBD1 (5 bases). CDR1 MNHNS and CDR2 SASEGT come from the germline V gene. The CDR3 extends over 14 amino acids. V dropped 0 bases and J dropped 4 bases, with 9 bases sitting between them.

This clonotype was seen only a few times. The chain couples TRBV7-9 to TRBJ2-7; no clear D. The J call is doubtful: the DNA matches TRBJ2-5 better. This CDR3 has 13 residues. Germline assignment: CDR1 SEHNR and CDR2 FQNEAQ (reference sequence). This CDR3 is CASSFAGSETQYF. For the CDR3, the DNA is TGTGCCAGCAGCTTTGCTGGGTCAGAGACCCAGTACTTC.

This clonotype has more than one count but fewer than ten. This rearrangement joins TRBV12-3 or TRBV12-4 to TRBJ1-6; no reliable D call. This CDR3 is built from 13 residues. The germline V and J ends were trimmed by 5 bases and 12 bases, with 14 bases remaining between them. The CDR3 sequence: CASSPPSRVPLHF. Written as DNA, the CDR3 is TGTGCCAGCAGTCCTCCTTCCCGAGTACCCCTCCACTTT.

The J gene is TRBJ1-5, the V gene TRBV28, with a tentative D call TRBD1 (6 bases). Germline V CDR1 and CDR2: MDHEN, SYDVKM. V gave up 3 bases and J gave up 3 bases, with 9 bases separating them. The CDR3 length is 14 residues. The CDR3 sequence is CASSLAGANQPQHF. The CDR3 nucleotides are TGTGCCAGCAGTTTGGCAGGGGCCAATCAGCCCCAGCATTTT. The full variable domain, rest sourced from reference TRBV28 and TRBJ1-5, is DVKVTQSSRYLVKRTGEKVFLECVQDMDHENMFWYRQDPGLGLRLIYFSYDVKMKEKGDIPEGYSVSREKKERFSLILESASTNQTSMYLCASSLAGANQPQHFGDGTRLSIL.

Notes on this clonotype: The junction departs from germline at one end; a sequencing error may be responsible. The chain combines TRBV6-1 with TRBJ2-5; TRBD2 might be the D (6 bases). TRBJ2-7 matches the DNA end more closely, so the J call is doubtful. CDR3 size: 14 residues. Germline V CDR1 and CDR2: MNHNS, SASEGT. CDR3 DNA: TGTGCCAGCACTGGGACTTCCCGCTCCCACGAGCAGTACTTC. Translation gives CASTGTSRSHEQYF.

The chain joins TRBV11-3 to TRBJ2-4; 8 bases are a match to TRBD1. This CDR3 has 14 residues. Germline V gives CDR1 SGHNT, CDR2 YENEEA. V gave up 5 bases and J gave up 6 bases; unmatched junction bases: 6. DNA of the CDR3: TGTGCCAGCAGCCATGCAGGACAGGGAAACATTCAGTACTTC. This translates into CASSHAGQGNIQYF.

The V and J genes are TRBV5-1 and TRBJ2-1, with a tentative D call TRBD1 (6 bases). V was cut by 0 bases and J by 8 bases, with 12 bases left in between. Looked up from germline, CDR1 is SGHRS and CDR2 is YFSETQ. This CDR3 spans 14 amino acids. Here the CDR3 reads CASSLGGPLDEQFF. Here the CDR3 DNA reads TGCGCCAGCAGCTTGGGGGGGCCCTTAGATGAGCAGTTCTTC.

The chain links TRBV25-1 to TRBJ2-7; maybe TRBD2 (6 bases). Germline CDR1 reads MGHDK; CDR2 reads SYGVNS. CDR3 size: 15 residues. With 3 bases removed from V and 5 bases from J, the gap between germline ends came to 17 bases. CDR3 nucleotide sequence: TGTGCCAGCAGTGATCACGGGACTCGTAGTGACGAGCAGTACTTC. Protein sequence: CASSDHGTRSDEQYF.

Only a few counts were recorded for this clonotype. V gene TRBV10-3 combines with J gene TRBJ2-1; TRBD2 matches 11 bases. Unmatched junction bases numbered 8, after V lost 10 bases and J lost 0 bases. The V gene's germline CDR1 is ENHRY and CDR2 SYGVKD. There are 16 residues in the CDR3. For the CDR3, the DNA is TGTGCCACCGGGACTAGCGGCTCAAGCTCCTACAATGAGCAGTTCTTC. This sequence encodes CATGTSGSSSYNEQFF.

CDR3 region: CASSGRLAGLNYNEQYF. For the CDR3, the DNA is TGTGCCAGCAGCGGACGACTAGCGGGTCTAAATTACAATGAGCAGTACTTC. This chain uses TRBV9 with TRBJ2-5, with 10 bases that match TRBD2. Germline V lookup: CDR1 SGDLS, CDR2 YYNGEE. The CDR3 is 17 amino acids. V lost 3 bases to trimming and J lost 11 bases; unmatched junction nucleotides: 19.

This clonotype appeared a few times. The V and J genes are TRBV11-2 and TRBJ2-4; possibly TRBD2 for D (5 bases). TRBJ2-7 explains the end of the DNA better; the J call may be wrong. CDR3 size: 13 residues. Germline V CDR1 and CDR2: SGHAT, FQNNGV. This chain's CDR3 is CASSPRLIYEQYF. The CDR3, as DNA: TGTGCCAGCAGTCCCAGACTAATCTACGAGCAGTACTTC.

Note on this clonotype: One end of the junction is discordant with germline, which a read error may explain. The CDR3: CAISPTGNHLAKNIQYF. The CDR3 DNA follows: TGTGCCATCAGCCCGACAGGGAATCACCTAGCCAAAAACATTCAGTACTTC. The chain joins TRBV7-3 to TRBJ2-4; 7 bases are a match to TRBD1. This CDR3 is built from 17 residues. CDR1 is SGHTA and CDR2 is FQGTGA in the germline V gene.

This rearrangement joins TRBV7-9 to TRBJ1-2; TRBD1 agrees at 7 bases. The CDR3 length is 16 residues. Germline values: CDR1 SEHNR, CDR2 FQNEAQ (reference sequence). The J segment lost 5 bases and the V segment lost 5 bases, leaving 14 bases of the junction unmatched. In nucleotides, the CDR3 is TGTGCCAGCAGCCCCACAGCGAGGGGGCGCTTGTATGGCTACACCTTC. The encoded protein is CASSPTARGRLYGYTF.

The chain employs TRBV20-1 and TRBJ2-4; no firm D call. V lost 5 bases and J lost 0, with 14 bases in between. Looked up from germline, CDR1 is DFQATT and CDR2 is SNEGSKA (reference sequence). The length of the CDR3 is 15 residues. This CDR3 reads CSAPGGGVAKNIQYF. CDR3 nucleotide sequence: TGCAGTGCTCCAGGCGGCGGCGTAGCCAAAAACATTCAGTACTTC.

This rearrangement joins TRBV12-3 or TRBV12-4 to TRBJ2-1, with 13 nucleotides matching TRBD2. Trimming cost V 5 bases and J 15 bases; bases outside gene matches: 7. CDR3 length: 13 amino acids. The CDR3, as DNA: TGTGCCAGCAGTGAGACTAGCGGGAGGAGTCTGTTCTTC. Protein: CASSETSGRSLFF.

The genes are TRBV20-1 and TRBJ2-1; 8 nucleotides align to TRBD2. The end of the DNA is better explained by TRBJ2-7, so the J call may be wrong. Per germline, CDR1 DFQATT and CDR2 SNEGSKA (reference sequence). The CDR3 is made up of 15 amino acids. The CDR3 DNA sequence: TGCAGTGCTTCTGTAGCGGGGAGCTCCTACAATGAGCAGTACTTC. Encoded protein: CSASVAGSSYNEQYF.

This clonotype was found a few times. V is TRBV5-1 and J is TRBJ2-1, with a weak D call TRBD2 (6 bases). The germline gives CDR1 SGHRS, CDR2 YFSETQ. The CDR3 runs to 15 residues. Trimming stripped 1 base from V and 7 bases from J, with 15 bases between. The DNA for the CDR3 is TGCGCCAGCAGCTTGACGGGAGCTTCGGGGAATGAGCAGTTCTTC. Protein: CASSLTGASGNEQFF.

The chain recombines TRBV5-4 with TRBJ2-5; possible D gene TRBD2, 6 bases. Germline V CDR1 and CDR2: SGHNT, YYREEE (reference sequence). V was trimmed by 4 bases and J by 2 bases, leaving 12 bases between them. The CDR3 extends over 14 amino acids. The CDR3 bases are TGTGCCAGCAGCGGGCGGGGTGTACAAGAGACCCAGTACTTC. This codes for CASSGRGVQETQYF.

The chain combines TRBV5-1 with TRBJ2-7; 10 bases agree with TRBD2. J was trimmed by 3 bases and V by 4 bases; bases with no gene match: 1. The CDR3 length is 13 residues. The germline V gene has CDR1 SGHRS and CDR2 YFSETQ. In nucleotides, the CDR3 is TGCGCCAGCAGCACTAGCGGGATCTACGAGCAGTACTTC. Translated: CASSTSGIYEQYF.

The chain joins TRBV25-1 to TRBJ1-2, with unresolved D. The germline V gene encodes CDR1 MGHDK and CDR2 SYGVNS. Between the trimmed V and J ends, which lost 3 bases and 4 bases, there was a span of 12 bases. The CDR3 loop spans 14 amino acids. This CDR3 is CASSDLQSSYGYTF. CDR3 DNA sequence: TGTGCCAGCAGTGACTTACAGTCAAGCTATGGCTACACCTTC.

In this sample, this clonotype turned up a few times. This chain connects TRBV11-2 to TRBJ1-2; D ambiguous. Germline lookup yields CDR1 SGHAT and CDR2 FQNNGV. V lost 0 bases, J lost 8 bases, and 10 bases lay in between. The CDR3 loop spans 13 amino acids. This CDR3 reads CASSLDYRTGYTF. CDR3 bases: TGTGCCAGCAGCTTAGATTATCGGACGGGCTACACCTTC.

This clonotype showed up just a few times. The chain couples TRBV11-3 to TRBJ2-1; 7 bases align to TRBD2. The CDR3 totals 15 residues. With 2 bases clipped from V and 8 bases from J, the junction kept 9 bases outside the gene matches. The germline CDR1 and CDR2 sequences are SGHNT and YENEEA. CDR3 protein: CASSLLSGRADEQFF. In nucleotides, the CDR3 is TGTGCCAGCAGCTTACTTTCTGGGAGGGCCGATGAGCAGTTCTTC.